One and the same sample provided the 7 T cell receptor beta chains below, sequenced in a study of cytomegalovirus exposure and HLA in healthy donors. This PCR relied on a set of 60 Vbeta primers and 13 Jbeta primers. This table comes from immunoSEQ multiplex PCR, and its TCRdb copy is limited to in-frame clones, with some not included. The table lists about 160,000 clones, 68% of them singletons, with around 3% in the top ten. The sample was PBMCs. The receptor set was obtained from a woman aged 40 to 55 in good health and CMV-seropositive.

CDR3 loop: CASSTPGSGYEQYF. The CDR3 DNA is TGTGCCAGCAGCACCCCGGGATCCGGCTACGAGCAGTACTTC. The chain is built from TRBV27 and TRBJ2-5; D perhaps matches TRBD2 (5 bases). The better agreement between TRBJ2-7 and the DNA end casts doubt on the J call. The germline CDR1 and CDR2 sequences are MNHEY and SMNVEV (reference sequence). The CDR3 sequence is 14 residues long.

V and J are TRBV6-5 and TRBJ1-2; no definite D call. V gave up 5 bases and J gave up 0 bases, with 13 bases separating them. CDR1 and CDR2 from the germline V gene are MNHEY and SVGAGI. This CDR3 is built from 15 residues. The CDR3 sequence is CASSVLWGANYGYTF. CDR3 sequence (DNA): TGTGCCAGCAGTGTATTATGGGGAGCTAACTATGGCTACACCTTC.

The chain couples TRBV18 to TRBJ2-6, with 7 nucleotides matching TRBD2. Looked up from germline, CDR1 is KGHSH and CDR2 is LQKENI. Losses at the gene ends were 3 bases for V and 1 base for J; bases not matched to a gene: 9. The CDR3 runs 18 residues. The CDR3 coding sequence is TGTGCCAGCTCACCTTTTCGCGGGAGTAGTTCTGGGGCCAACGTCCTGACTTTC. It specifies CASSPFRGSSSGANVLTF.

The chain joins TRBV6-5 to TRBJ2-7, with D possibly being TRBD2 (5 bases). Germline V lookup: CDR1 MNHEY, CDR2 SVGAGI. V lost 0 bases and J 7 bases, leaving 16 bases between the germline ends. The CDR3 covers 15 residues. Here the CDR3 reads CASSYSIGGTGEQYF. The CDR3 coding sequence is TGTGCCAGCAGTTACTCGATAGGAGGAACCGGGGAGCAGTACTTC.

This sequence joins TRBV28 and TRBJ2-7, with TRBD1 matching 8 bases. Trimming took 4 bases from V and 5 from J; bases not matched to a gene: 10. Germline V lookup: CDR1 MDHEN, CDR2 SYDVKM. The CDR3 contains 15 residues. CDR3 amino acids: CASSSPMTGAHEQYF. The CDR3 bases are TGTGCCAGCAGTTCCCCCATGACAGGGGCCCACGAGCAGTACTTC.

The chain links TRBV7-2 to TRBJ2-2; D is unresolved. The CDR3 totals 14 residues. Germline loops: CDR1 SGHTA, CDR2 FQGNSA. Trimming removed 6 bases from V and 6 bases from J, with 14 bases in between. The CDR3 DNA is TGTGCCAGCAGTCAATTATTGGGCGCCGGGGAGCTGTTTTTT. Its translation is CASSQLLGAGELFF. The full variable domain, its missing parts supplied by reference TRBV7-2 and TRBJ2-2, is GAGVSQSPSNKVTEKGKDVELRCDPISGHTALYWYRQSLGQGLEFLIYFQGNSAPDKSGLPSDRFSAERTGGSVSTLTIQRTQQEDSAVYLCASSQLLGAGELFFGEGSRLTVL.

In this sample, this clone turned up a few times. The genes are TRBV9 and TRBJ2-5; TRBD2 is a possible D gene (6 bases). Trimming shortened V by 1 base and J by 2 bases, and 9 bases separated the two germline ends. This CDR3 has 14 amino acids. Germline loops: CDR1 SGDLS, CDR2 YYNGEE. This CDR3 reads CASSVLAGQETQYF. CDR3 in DNA: TGTGCCAGCAGCGTACTCGCGGGGCAAGAGACCCAGTACTTC.